This T cell receptor (beta chain) was sequenced for a study of response to subunit inactivated influenza vaccine. TCRdb used MiXCR to reprocess the RT-PCR reads, holding one entry per CDR3 protein. The sample yields around 600,000 distinct CDR3 sequences, approximately 11% seen once. CDR3 size: 13 residues. Germline values: CDR1 SQVTM, CDR2 ANQGSEA. V was pared by 6 bases and J by 5 bases, with 15 bases between. These data were also reused for a study on T cells expressing NK-cell markers. In that study: TCR beta libraries carry UMIs added by 5'RACE template switching. The study drew TCR beta repertoires from sorted CD3+CD56+NKG2C+, CD3+CD56+NKG2C- and CD3+CD56-NKG2C+ T cells. An anti-gamma-delta TCR antibody was added in several experiments. It restricted sorting to alpha-beta TCR-expressing T cells.

The sample consisted of PBMCs from blood, taken on the day of vaccination. The receptor was isolated from a man aged 50 to 59 who received an inactivated influenza vaccine. V usage is TRBV29-1 and J usage is TRBJ2-3; the D is unclear. The CDR3 DNA reads as TGCAGCGTACGACCAGCTCCCCTAGATACGCAGTATTTT. The encoded protein is CSVRPAPLDTQYF.